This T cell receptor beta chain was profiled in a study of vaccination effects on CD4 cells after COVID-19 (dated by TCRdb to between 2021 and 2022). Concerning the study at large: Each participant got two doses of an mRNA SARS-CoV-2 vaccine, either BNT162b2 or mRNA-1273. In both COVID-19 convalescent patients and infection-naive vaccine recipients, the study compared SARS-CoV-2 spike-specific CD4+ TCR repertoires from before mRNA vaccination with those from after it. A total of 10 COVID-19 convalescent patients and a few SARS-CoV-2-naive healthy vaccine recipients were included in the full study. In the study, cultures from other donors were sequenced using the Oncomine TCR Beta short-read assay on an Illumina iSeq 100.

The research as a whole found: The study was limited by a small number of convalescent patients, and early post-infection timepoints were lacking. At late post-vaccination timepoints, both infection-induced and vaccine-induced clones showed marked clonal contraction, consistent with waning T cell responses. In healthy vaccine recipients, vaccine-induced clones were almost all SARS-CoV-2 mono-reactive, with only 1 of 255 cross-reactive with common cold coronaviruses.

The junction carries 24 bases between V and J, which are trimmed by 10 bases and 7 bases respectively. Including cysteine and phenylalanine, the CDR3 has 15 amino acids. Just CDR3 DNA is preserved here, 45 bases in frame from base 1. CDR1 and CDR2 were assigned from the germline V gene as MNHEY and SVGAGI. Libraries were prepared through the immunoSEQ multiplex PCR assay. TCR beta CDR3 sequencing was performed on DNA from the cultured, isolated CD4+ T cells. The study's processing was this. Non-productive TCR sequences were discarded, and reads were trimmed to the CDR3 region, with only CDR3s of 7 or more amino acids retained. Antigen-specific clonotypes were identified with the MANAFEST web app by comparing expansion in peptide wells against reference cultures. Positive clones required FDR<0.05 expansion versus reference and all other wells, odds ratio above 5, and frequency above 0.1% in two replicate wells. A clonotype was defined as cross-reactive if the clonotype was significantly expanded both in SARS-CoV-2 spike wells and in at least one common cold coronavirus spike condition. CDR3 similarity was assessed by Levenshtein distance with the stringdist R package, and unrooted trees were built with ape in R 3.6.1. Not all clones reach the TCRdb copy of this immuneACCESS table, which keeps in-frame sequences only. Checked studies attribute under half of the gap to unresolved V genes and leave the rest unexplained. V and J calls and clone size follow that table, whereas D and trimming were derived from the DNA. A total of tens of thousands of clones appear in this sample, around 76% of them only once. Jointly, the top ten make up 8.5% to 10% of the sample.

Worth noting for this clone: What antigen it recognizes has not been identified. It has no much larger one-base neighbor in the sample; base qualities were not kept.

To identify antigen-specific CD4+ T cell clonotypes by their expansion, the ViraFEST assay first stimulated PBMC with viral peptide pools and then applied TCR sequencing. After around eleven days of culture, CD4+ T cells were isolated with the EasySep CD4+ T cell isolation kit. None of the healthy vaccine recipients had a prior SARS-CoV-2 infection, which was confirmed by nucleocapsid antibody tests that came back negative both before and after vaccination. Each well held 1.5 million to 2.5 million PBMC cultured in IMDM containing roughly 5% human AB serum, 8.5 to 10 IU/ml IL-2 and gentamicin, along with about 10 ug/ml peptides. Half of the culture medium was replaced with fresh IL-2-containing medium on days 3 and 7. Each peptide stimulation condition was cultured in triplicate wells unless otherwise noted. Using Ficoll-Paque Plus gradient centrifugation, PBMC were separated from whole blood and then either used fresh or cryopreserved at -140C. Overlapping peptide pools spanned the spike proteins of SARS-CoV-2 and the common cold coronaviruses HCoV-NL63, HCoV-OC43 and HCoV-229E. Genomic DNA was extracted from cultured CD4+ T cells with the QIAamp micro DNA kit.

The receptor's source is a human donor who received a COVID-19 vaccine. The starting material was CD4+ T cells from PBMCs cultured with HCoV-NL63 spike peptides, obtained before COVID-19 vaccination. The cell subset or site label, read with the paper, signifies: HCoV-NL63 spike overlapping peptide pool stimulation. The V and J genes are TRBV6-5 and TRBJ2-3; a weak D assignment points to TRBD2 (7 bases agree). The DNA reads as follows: TGTGCCACCTCAGGGGCGGGGGCCATTCTAAATACGCAGTATTTT. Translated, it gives CATSGAGAILNTQYF.